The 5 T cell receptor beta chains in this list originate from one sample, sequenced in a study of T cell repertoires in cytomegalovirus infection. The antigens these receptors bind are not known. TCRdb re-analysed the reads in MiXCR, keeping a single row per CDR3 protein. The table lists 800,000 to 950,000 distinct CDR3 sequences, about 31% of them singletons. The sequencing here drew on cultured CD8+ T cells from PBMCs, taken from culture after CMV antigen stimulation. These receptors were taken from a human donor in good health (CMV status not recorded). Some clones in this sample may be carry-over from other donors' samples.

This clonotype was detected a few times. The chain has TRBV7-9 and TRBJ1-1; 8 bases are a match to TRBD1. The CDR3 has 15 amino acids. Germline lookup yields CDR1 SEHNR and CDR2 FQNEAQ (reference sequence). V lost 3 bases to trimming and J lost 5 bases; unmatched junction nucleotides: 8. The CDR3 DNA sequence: TGTGCCAGCAGCTTGAAGACAGGGGTTAGAACTGAAGCTTTCTTT. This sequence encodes CASSLKTGVRTEAFF.

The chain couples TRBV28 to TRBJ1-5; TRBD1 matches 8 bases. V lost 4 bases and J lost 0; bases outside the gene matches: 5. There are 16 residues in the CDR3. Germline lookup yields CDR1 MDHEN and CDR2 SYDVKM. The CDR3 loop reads CASSYPGGYSNQPQHF. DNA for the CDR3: TGTGCCAGCAGTTATCCAGGGGGCTATAGCAATCAGCCCCAGCATTTT.

CDR3 coding DNA: TGTGCCAGCAGTTGGGGCAGGGAGGACACAGATACGCAGTATTTT. Protein product: CASSWGREDTDTQYF. The rearrangement links TRBV12-3 or TRBV12-4 to TRBJ2-3, with D perhaps TRBD2 (6 bases). The CDR3 contains 15 residues. The germline V and J ends were trimmed by 4 bases and 2 bases, with 13 bases remaining between them.

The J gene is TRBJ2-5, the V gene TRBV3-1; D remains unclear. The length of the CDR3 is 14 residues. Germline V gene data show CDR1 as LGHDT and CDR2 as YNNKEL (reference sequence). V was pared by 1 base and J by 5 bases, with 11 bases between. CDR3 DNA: TGTGCCAGCAGCCAAGGCGCGCGATGGGAGACCCAGTACTTC. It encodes CASSQGARWETQYF.

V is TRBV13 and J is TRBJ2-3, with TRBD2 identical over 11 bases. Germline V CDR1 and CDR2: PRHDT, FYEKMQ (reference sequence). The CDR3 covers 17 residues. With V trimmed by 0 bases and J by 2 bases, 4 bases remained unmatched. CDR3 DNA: TGTGCCAGCAGCTTAGGGCTAGCGGGGGGCCACACAGATACGCAGTATTTT. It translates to CASSLGLAGGHTDTQYF.